The 2 T cell receptor beta chains given below trace back to one sample, sequenced in a study of blood T cell repertoires in COVID-19. Generated by immunoSEQ multiplex PCR, the TCRdb table keeps only in-frame clones and is missing some. This sample has over 75,000 clones; over 85% occur once, and the top ten carry about 4%. Sequencing used peripheral blood. The receptors shown here come from a human donor with COVID-19, enrolled during active disease. The donor label of this sample is uncertain.

The chain is built from TRBV6-5 and TRBJ1-1; D is uncertain. Germline values: CDR1 MNHEY, CDR2 SVGAGI. Trimming pared 0 bases from V and 3 bases from J, leaving 11 bases between. The CDR3 totals 15 residues. The CDR3 DNA reads TGTGCCAGCAGTTACTCGAGGGTTAGGGACACTGAAGCTTTCTTT. As protein: CASSYSRVRDTEAFF.

This chain connects TRBV11-1 to TRBJ1-6; possible D gene TRBD1, 6 bases. Trimming removed 5 bases at V and 10 bases at J, with 12 bases between. The CDR3 spans 13 residues. Germline V gene data show CDR1 as SGHAT and CDR2 as FQDESV (reference sequence). The CDR3 region has the DNA TGTGCCAGCAGCCCAGGACAGCCGTCACCCCTCCACTTT. It codes for CASSPGQPSPLHF.